Listed below are T cell receptor beta chains from one sample, sequenced in a study of control samples from healthy donors and cancer patients. The repertoire was sequenced with immunoSEQ multiplex PCR; TCRdb's copy has only in-frame clones and lacks some. The data contain about 170,000 clones, roughly 90% of them singletons. Material: blood. Receptors were obtained from a young man in good health. Both conserved end residues are part of each CDR3. A D gene is named only where the DNA matches it firmly. For some rows the clone size is stated as once, few or many, or as a class when expanded; others skip it.

clone size,D gene,J gene,V gene,CDR3 protein,CDR3 DNA
NA,NA,TRBJ1-5,TRBV10-3,CAISESLGPRQGEPQHF,TGTGCCATCAGTGAGTCGCTTGGACCGAGGCAAGGGGAGCCCCAGCATTTT
NA,TRBD2,TRBJ2-2,TRBV5-5,CASSLRAPSGINTGELFF,TGTGCCAGCAGCTTGAGGGCCCCTAGCGGGATCAACACCGGGGAGCTGTTTTTT
NA,NA,TRBJ1-1,TRBV3-1/TRBV3-2,CASSQLPTQGTEAFF,TGTGCCAGCAGCCAACTCCCCACCCAGGGCACTGAAGCTTTCTTT
NA,NA,TRBJ2-3,TRBV24-1,CATSDSYGGEASTDTQYF,TGTGCCACCAGTGATTCGTACGGCGGTGAGGCTAGCACAGATACGCAGTATTTT
NA,NA,TRBJ1-1,TRBV3-1/TRBV3-2,CASSQNTEAFF,TGTGCCAGCAGCCAGAACACTGAAGCTTTCTTT
NA,NA,TRBJ1-2,TRBV3-1/TRBV3-2,CASSTTSGPNGYTF,TGTGCCAGCAGCACGACTAGTGGACCGAATGGCTACACCTTC
NA,TRBD2,TRBJ2-3,TRBV5-4,CASSPGGADTQYF,TGTGCCAGCAGCCCTGGGGGGGCAGATACGCAGTATTTT
NA,TRBD2,TRBJ2-2,TRBV28,CASSLASGRANGELFF,TGTGCCAGCAGTTTGGCTAGCGGGAGGGCCAACGGGGAGCTGTTTTTT
NA,TRBD2,TRBJ2-1,TRBV7-3,CASSPLAGGDNEQFF,TGTGCCAGCAGCCCTCTAGCGGGGGGCGATAATGAGCAGTTCTTC
once,TRBD1,TRBJ2-3,TRBV19,CATKDRGLVTQYF,TGTGCCACCAAGGACAGGGGGCTTGTTACGCAGTATTTT
few,NA,TRBJ2-7,TRBV7-9,CASSRQIGSYEQYF,TGTGCCAGCAGCCGACAGATCGGCTCCTACGAGCAGTACTTC
NA,NA,TRBJ1-1,TRBV6-5,CASSYESRDTEAFF,TGTGCCAGCAGTTACGAGTCTCGGGACACTGAAGCTTTCTTT
NA,TRBD1,TRBJ1-2,TRBV7-9,CASSPWDRPDYGYTF,TGTGCCAGCAGCCCCTGGGACAGGCCGGACTATGGCTACACCTTC
NA,TRBD1,TRBJ2-7,TRBV6-5,CASSLTGTASYEQYF,TGTGCCAGCAGCTTAACCGGGACAGCCTCCTACGAGCAGTACTTC
NA,NA,TRBJ1-1,TRBV3-1/TRBV3-2,CASSQESYTEAFF,TGTGCCAGCAGCCAAGAGAGCTACACTGAAGCTTTCTTT
once,NA,TRBJ1-4,TRBV30,CAWSVNVAGTNTFF,TGTGCCTGGAGTGTAAATGTGGCAGGAACGAATACGTTTTTT
NA,TRBD1,TRBJ2-1,TRBV7-9,CASSLGGWDRVGDEQFF,TGTGCCAGCAGCTTAGGGGGGTGGGACAGGGTTGGAGATGAGCAGTTCTTC
NA,TRBD2,TRBJ2-3,TRBV3-1/TRBV3-2,CASSHRTSGGDGTDTQYF,TGTGCCAGCAGCCATCGGACTAGCGGGGGTGATGGCACAGATACGCAGTATTTT
NA,NA,TRBJ2-4,TRBV3-1/TRBV3-2,CASSQGNRVRIQYF,TGTGCCAGCAGCCAAGGCAATAGGGTACGCATTCAGTACTTC
NA,NA,TRBJ2-2,TRBV5-1,CASSAGSTGELFF,TGCGCCAGCAGCGCCGGGTCCACCGGGGAGCTGTTTTTT
NA,TRBD2,TRBJ2-1,TRBV6-5,CASRQTSGSVNEQFF,TGTGCCAGCCGCCAGACTAGCGGGAGTGTGAATGAGCAGTTCTTC
NA,TRBD1,TRBJ1-2,TRBV19,CASSPTSGGDGYTF,TGTGCCAGTAGTCCCACTTCAGGGGGTGATGGCTACACCTTC